The clone carrying this T cell receptor (beta chain) was seen a single time. The record originates from a study of shared T cell receptors in the human thymus. Clones were read by immunoSEQ multiplex PCR, and TCRdb kept only the in-frame ones, dropping some. Among about 660,000 clones, roughly 86% were seen once, and the ten largest hold about 0.0094%. CDR3 length equals 20 residues. The V gene's germline CDR1 is SGHAT and CDR2 FQNNGV. Trimming took 0 bases from V and 1 from J; bases not matched to a gene: 16. The same sample was also used in a study of human thymus T cells.

The rearrangement links TRBV11-2 to TRBJ2-7; the match to TRBD1 covers 9 bases. Source material: thymocytes. This receptor was taken from a boy in the first two years of life with a congenital heart defect. CDR3 loop: CASSLDPPEAGTGSSYEQYF. The CDR3 DNA sequence: TGTGCCAGCAGCTTAGATCCACCCGAAGCCGGGACAGGGTCTTCCTACGAGCAGTACTTC.